This T cell receptor beta chain was found in a study of blood T cell repertoires in COVID-19. Study context: From the United States, Italy and Spain came samples of acute and convalescent COVID-19.

As originally analysed: Amplification of reference gene primers provided the estimated nucleated cell counts. Assay used: immunoSEQ multiplex PCR; TCRdb lists only in-frame clones, some missing. From that table come the V and J calls and clone size; the DNA was used to work out D and trimming. The data show approximately 130,000 clones, around 81% seen once. CDR3 length equals 13 residues. CDR1 is SNHLY, CDR2 FYNNEI, per germline. Trimming removed 5 bases from V and 5 bases from J, with 9 bases in between. Sequencing was performed on peripheral blood. The V call is TRBV2, the J call TRBJ2-2; perhaps TRBD2 as D (5 bases). The clonotype was recovered from a human donor in a cohort sampled during active COVID-19. CDR3 protein: CASSLPGTGELFF. The CDR3 bases are TGTGCCAGCAGTCTACCGGGGACCGGGGAGCTGTTTTTT.